The source of this T cell receptor beta chain is a study of control samples from healthy donors and cancer patients (dated by TCRdb to 2018 to 2020). According to the germline V gene (reference sequence), CDR1 reads DFQATT and CDR2 reads SNEGSKA. From the cysteine up to the phenylalanine, the CDR3 has a length of 18 residues. Only the CDR3 part of the read is kept: 54 bases, read in frame from the first base. V sheds 3 bases and J sheds 5 bases, leaving 23 bases between their ends. The library was generated by the immunoSEQ multiplex PCR assay. The table was pulled from immuneACCESS by TCRdb, which kept in-frame rearrangements only. Such tables lose some clones; where checked, under half of the loss comes from unresolved V genes, and the rest has no known cause. Counted in this sample were about 96,000 clones; 80% to 95% of them appeared once. The ten largest clones represent about 8.8% of the sample.

Comments on this clone: Its antigen remains unidentified. Nothing much larger sits one base from this clone, and base qualities are not available.

This TCR came from a man aged 18-30 years in good health. Sequences were obtained from blood. The receptor chain draws on TRBV20-1 and TRBJ1-6; the best D guess is TRBD1, with 5 bases matching. The CDR3 region has the sequence CSASRGVFTPRDNSPLHF. The DNA is as follows: TGCAGTGCTAGTCGGGGGGTCTTTACCCCTCGGGATAATTCACCCCTCCACTTT.